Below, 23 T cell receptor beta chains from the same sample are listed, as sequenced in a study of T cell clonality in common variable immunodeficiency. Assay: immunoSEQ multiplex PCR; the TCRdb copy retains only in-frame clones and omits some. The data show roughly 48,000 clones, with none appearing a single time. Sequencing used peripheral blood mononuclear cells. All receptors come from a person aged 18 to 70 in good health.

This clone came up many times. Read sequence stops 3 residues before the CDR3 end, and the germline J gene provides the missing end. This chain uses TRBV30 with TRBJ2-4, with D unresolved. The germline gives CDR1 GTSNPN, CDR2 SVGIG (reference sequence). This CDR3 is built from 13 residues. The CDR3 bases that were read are TGTGCCTGGAGTGCGTCGCCTAGAACGGTT. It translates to CAWSASPRTV. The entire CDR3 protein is CAWSASPRTVQYF.

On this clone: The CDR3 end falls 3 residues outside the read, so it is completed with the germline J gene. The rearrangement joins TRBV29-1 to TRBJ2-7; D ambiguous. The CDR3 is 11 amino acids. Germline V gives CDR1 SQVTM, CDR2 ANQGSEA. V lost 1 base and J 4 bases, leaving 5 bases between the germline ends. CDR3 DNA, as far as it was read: TGCAGCGTTGAAGGGCCTTACGAG. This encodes CSVEGPYE. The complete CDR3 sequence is CSVEGPYEQYF.

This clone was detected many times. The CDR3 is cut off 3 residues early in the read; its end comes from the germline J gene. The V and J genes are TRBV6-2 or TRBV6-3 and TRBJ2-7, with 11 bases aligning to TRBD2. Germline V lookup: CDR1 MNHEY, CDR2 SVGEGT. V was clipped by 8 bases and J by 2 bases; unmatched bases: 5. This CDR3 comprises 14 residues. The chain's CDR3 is CASRDSGRAYEQYF. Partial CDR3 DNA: TGTGCCAGCCGGGATAGCGGGAGGGCCTACGAG.

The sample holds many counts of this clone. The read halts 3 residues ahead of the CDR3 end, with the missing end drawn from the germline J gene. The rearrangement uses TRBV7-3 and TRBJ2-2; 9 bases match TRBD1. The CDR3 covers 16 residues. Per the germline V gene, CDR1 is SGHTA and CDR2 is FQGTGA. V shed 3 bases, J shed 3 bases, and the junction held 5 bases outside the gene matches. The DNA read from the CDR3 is TGTGCCAGCAGCTTGGGGGGGACAGGGTACACCGGGGAG. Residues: CASSLGGTGYTGE. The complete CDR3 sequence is CASSLGGTGYTGELFF.

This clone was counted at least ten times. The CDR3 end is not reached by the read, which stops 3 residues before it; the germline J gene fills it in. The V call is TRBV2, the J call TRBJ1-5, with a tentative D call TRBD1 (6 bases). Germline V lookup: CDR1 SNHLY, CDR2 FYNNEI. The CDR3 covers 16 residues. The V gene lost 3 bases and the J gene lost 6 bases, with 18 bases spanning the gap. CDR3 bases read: TGTGCCAGCAGTGACGGGGTCAGGGGCAGAGCTCAGCCC. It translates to CASSDGVRGRAQP. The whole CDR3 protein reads CASSDGVRGRAQPQHF.

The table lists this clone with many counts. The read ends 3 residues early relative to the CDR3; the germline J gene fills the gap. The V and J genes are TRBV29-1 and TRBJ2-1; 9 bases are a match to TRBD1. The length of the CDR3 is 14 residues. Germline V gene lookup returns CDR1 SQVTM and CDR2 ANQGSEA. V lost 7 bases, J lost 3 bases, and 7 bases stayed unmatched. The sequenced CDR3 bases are TGCAGCGCCACGACAGGGGGAGGCTACAATGAG. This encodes CSATTGGGYNE. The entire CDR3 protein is CSATTGGGYNEQFF.

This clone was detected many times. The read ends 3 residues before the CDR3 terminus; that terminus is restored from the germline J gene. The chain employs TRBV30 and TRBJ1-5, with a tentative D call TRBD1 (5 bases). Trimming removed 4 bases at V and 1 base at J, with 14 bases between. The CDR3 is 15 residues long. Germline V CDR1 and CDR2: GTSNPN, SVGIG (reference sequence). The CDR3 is CAWNDGAGSNQPQHF. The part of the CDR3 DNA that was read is TGTGCCTGGAACGACGGTGCAGGGAGCAATCAGCCC.

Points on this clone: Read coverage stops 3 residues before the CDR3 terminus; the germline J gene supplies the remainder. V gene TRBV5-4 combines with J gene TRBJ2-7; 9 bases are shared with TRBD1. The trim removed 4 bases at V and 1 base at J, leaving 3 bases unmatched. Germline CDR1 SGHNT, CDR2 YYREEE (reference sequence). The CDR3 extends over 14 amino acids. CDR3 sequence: CASSHRGPSYEQYF. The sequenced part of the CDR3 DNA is TGTGCCAGCAGCCACAGGGGGCCTTCCTACGAG. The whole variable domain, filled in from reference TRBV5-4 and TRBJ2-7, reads ETGVTQSPTHLIKTRGQQVTLRCSSQSGHNTVSWYQQALGQGPQFIFQYYREEENGRGNFPPRFSGLQFPNYSSELNVNALELDDSALYLCASSHRGPSYEQYFGPGTRLTVT.

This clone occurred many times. Partial CDR3 DNA: TGCAGTGCCGAACGACAGGGCTATGGC. Translating it yields CSAERQGYG. The whole CDR3 sequence is CSAERQGYGYTF. The chain recombines TRBV20-1 with TRBJ1-2; 7 positions match TRBD1. The CDR3 is cut off 3 residues early in the read; its end comes from the germline J gene. The CDR3 has 12 residues. The V gene end was trimmed by 6 bases and the J gene end by 4 bases; junction bases not matched to a gene: 5. The germline V gene has CDR1 DFQATT and CDR2 SNEGSKA (reference sequence).

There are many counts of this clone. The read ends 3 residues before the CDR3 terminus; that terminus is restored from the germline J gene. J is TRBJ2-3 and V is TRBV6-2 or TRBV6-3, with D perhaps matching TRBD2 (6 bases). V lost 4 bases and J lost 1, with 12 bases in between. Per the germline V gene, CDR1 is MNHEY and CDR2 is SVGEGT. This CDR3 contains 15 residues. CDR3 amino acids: CASSFWRGGTDTQYF. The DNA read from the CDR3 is TGTGCCAGCAGTTTTTGGAGGGGCGGCACAGATACG.

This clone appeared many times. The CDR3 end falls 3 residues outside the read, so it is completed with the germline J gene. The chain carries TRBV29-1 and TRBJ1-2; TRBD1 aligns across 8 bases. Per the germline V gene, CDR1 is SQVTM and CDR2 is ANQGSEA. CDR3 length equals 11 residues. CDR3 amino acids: CSVATGAAYTF. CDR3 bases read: TGCAGCGTGGCGACAGGGGCGGCC.

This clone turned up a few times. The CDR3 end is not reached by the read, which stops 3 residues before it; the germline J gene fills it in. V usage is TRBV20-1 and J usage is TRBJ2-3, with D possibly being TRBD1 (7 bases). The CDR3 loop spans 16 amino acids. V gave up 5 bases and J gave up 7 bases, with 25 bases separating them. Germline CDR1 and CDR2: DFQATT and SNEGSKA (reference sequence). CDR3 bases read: TGCAGTGCTCCTCCTTTTTCAGGGGGGCCAGAAAATACG. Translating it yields CSAPPFSGGPENT. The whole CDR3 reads CSAPPFSGGPENTQYF.

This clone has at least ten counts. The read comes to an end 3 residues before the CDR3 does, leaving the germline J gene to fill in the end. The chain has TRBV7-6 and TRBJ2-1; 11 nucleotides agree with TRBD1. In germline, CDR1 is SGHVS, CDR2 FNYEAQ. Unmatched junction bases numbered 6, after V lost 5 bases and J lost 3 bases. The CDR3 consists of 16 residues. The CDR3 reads CASSPGTGGFYNEQFF. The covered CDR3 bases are TGTGCCAGCAGCCCCGGGACAGGGGGTTTCTACAATGAG.

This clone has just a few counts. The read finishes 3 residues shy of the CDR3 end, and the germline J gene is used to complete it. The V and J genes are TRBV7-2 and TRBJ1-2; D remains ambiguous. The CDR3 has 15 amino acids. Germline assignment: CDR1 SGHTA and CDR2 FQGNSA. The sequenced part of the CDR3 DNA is TGTGCCAGCAGCCCCCCGGCTAGCGGGAGTCAGGAC. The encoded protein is CASSPPASGSQD. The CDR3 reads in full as CASSPPASGSQDYTF.

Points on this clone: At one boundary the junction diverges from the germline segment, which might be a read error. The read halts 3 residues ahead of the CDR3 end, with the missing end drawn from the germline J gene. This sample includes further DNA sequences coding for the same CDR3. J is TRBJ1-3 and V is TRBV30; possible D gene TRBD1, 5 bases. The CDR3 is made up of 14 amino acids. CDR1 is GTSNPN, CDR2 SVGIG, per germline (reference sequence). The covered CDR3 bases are TGTGCCTGGAGTGTACAGGCAGGGTCCCACACT. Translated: CAWSVQAGSHT. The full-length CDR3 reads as CAWSVQAGSHTIYF.

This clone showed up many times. The part of the CDR3 DNA that was read is TGTGCCAGCAGCTTGTGGCTAGAAGCAGATACG. As protein: CASSLWLEADT. The complete CDR3 reads CASSLWLEADTQYF. V usage is TRBV5-5 and J usage is TRBJ2-3, with unresolved D. The read terminates 3 residues before the CDR3 end, so the remaining end is supplied by the germline J gene. The CDR3 totals 14 residues. Germline CDR1 and CDR2: SGHKS and YYEKEE (reference sequence). V lost 1 base and J 4 bases, leaving 10 bases between the germline ends.

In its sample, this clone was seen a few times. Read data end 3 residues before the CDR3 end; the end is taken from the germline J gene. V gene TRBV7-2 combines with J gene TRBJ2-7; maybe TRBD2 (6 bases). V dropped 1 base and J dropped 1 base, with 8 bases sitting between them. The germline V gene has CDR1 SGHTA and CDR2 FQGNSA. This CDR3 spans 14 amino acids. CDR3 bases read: TGTGCCAGCAGCTTAGGTAGCGGTTCCTACGAG. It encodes CASSLGSGSYE. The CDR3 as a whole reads CASSLGSGSYEQYF.

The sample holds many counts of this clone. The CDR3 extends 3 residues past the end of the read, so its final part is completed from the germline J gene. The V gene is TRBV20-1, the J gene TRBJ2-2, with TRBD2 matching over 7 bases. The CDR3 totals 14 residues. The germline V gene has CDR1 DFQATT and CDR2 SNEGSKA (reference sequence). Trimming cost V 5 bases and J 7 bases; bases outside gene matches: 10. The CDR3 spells CSAPYAGEFGELFF. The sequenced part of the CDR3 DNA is TGCAGTGCTCCCTATGCGGGAGAGTTCGGGGAG.

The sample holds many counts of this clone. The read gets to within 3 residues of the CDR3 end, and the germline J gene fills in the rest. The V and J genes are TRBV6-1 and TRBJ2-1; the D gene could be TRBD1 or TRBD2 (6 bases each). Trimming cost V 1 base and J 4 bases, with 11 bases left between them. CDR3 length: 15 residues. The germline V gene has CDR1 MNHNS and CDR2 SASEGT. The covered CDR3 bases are TGTGCCAGCAGTGAAGATGCGGGACATTACAATGAG. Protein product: CASSEDAGHYNE. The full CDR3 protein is CASSEDAGHYNEQFF.

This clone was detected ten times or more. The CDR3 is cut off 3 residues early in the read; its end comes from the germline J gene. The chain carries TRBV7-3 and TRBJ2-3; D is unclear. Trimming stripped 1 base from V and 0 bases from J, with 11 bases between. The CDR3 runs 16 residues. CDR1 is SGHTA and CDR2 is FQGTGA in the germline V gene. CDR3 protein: CASSLIYSKSTDTQYF. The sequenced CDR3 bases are TGTGCCAGCAGCTTAATCTACTCCAAAAGCACAGATACG.

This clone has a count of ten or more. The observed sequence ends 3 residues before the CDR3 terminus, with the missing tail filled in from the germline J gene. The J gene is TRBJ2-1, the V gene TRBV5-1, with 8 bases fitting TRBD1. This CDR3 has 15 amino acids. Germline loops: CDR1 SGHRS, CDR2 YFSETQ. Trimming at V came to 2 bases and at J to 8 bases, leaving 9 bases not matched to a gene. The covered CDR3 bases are TGCGCCAGCAGCTTCTTAGGACAGGGAAACTATGAG. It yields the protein CASSFLGQGNYE. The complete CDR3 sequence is CASSFLGQGNYEQFF. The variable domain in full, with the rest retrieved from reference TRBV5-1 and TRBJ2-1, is KAGVTQTPRYLIKTRGQQVTLSCSPISGHRSVSWYQQTPGQGLQFLFEYFSETQRNKGNFPGRFSGRQFSNSRSEMNVSTLELGDSALYLCASSFLGQGNYEQFFGPGTRLTVL.

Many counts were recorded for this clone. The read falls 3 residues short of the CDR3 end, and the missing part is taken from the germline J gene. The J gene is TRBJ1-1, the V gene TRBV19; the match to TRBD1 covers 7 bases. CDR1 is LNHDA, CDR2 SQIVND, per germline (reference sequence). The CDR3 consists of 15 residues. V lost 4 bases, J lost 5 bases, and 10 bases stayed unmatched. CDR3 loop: CASSTHRGWRTEAFF. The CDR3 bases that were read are TGTGCCAGTAGTACCCACAGGGGCTGGAGGACTGAA.

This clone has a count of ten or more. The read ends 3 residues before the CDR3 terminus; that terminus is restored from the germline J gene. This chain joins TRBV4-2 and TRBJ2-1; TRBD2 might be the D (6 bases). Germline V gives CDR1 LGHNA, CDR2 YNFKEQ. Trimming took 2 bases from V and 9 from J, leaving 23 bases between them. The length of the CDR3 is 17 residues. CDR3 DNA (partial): TGTGCCAGCAGCCAAAAACCGCCGGGACTCAAAAGTAGTGAG. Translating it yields CASSQKPPGLKSSE. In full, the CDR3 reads CASSQKPPGLKSSEQFF.